This T cell receptor (beta chain) was retrieved from a study of T-cell memory formation after mild COVID-19. A single record per CDR3 protein comes from TCRdb applying MiXCR to the 5' RACE reads. The sample lists over 120,000 distinct CDR3 sequences, less than 25% seen once, with approximately 25% in the top ten. Of note for this clonotype: What it binds is unknown.

The CDR3 consists of 16 residues. Germline assignment: CDR1 ENHRY and CDR2 SYGVKD. V lost 4 bases and J lost 1; bases outside the gene matches: 3. Study-level points and caveats: CD4+ contracting clones were found mainly in CM and EM, and CD8+ ones in EMRA. Some clones that responded turned up in pre-infection memory, which suggests that cross-reactive memory joined in.

This sequence joins TRBV10-3 and TRBJ2-5, with TRBD2 matching over 13 bases. This TCR was recovered from an adult woman who had mild COVID-19 (a few samples of this study predate the infection). Cell type and time point are not known. Material: PBMCs or a T cell subset sorted from them (not recorded which). CDR3 bases: TGTGCCATCAGTGGGGGGACTAGCGGGACCCAAGAGACCCAGTACTTC. Residues: CAISGGTSGTQETQYF.